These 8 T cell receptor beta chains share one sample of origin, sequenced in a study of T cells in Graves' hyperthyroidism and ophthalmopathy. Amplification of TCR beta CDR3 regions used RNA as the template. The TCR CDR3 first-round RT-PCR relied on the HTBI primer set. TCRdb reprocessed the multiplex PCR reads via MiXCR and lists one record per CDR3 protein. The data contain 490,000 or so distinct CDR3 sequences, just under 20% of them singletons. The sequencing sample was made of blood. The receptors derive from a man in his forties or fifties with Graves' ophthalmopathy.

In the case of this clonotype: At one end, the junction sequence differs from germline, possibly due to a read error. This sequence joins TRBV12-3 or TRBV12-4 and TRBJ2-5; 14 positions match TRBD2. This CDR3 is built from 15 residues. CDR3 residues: CASRLAGGTQETQYF. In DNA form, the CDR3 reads TGTGCTAGCAGACTAGCGGGGGGGACCCAAGAGACCCAGTACTTC.

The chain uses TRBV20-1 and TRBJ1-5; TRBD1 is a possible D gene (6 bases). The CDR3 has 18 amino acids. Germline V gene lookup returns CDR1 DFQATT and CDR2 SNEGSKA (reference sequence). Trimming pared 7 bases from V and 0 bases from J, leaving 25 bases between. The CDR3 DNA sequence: TGCAGTGTCACCACCGCACTTCTGGACAGCGATAGCAATCAGCCCCAGCATTTT. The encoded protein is CSVTTALLDSDSNQPQHF.

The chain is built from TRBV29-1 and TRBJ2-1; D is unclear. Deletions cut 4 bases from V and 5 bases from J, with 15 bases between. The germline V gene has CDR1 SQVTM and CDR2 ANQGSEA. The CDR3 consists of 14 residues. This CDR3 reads CSVVWVSMDNEQFF. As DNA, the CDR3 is TGCAGCGTTGTGTGGGTAAGCATGGACAATGAGCAGTTCTTC.

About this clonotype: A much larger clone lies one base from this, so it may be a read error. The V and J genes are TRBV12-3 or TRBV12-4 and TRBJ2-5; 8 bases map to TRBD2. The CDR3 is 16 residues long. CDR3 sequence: CASGLNSGTLRETQYF. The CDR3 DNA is TGTGCCAGCGGTTTAAATAGCGGGACGCTGCGGGAGACCCAGTACTTC.

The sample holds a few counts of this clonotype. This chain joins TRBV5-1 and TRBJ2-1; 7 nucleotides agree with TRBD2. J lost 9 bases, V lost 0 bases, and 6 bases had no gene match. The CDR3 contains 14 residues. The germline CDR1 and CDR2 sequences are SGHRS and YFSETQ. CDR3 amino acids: CASSLAGLRSEQFF. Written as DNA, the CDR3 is TGCGCCAGCAGCTTGGCGGGACTACGGAGTGAGCAGTTCTTC.

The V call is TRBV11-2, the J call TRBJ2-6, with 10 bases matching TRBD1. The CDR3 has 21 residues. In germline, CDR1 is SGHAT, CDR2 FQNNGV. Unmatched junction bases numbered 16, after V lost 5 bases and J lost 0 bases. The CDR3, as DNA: TGTGCCAGCAGCCTCCGAAGAGGGACAGGGGCCATAATCTCTGGGGCCAACGTCCTGACTTTC. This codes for CASSLRRGTGAIISGANVLTF.

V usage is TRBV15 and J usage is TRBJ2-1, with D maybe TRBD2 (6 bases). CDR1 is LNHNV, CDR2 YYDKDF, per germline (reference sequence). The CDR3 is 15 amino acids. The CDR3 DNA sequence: TGTGTCACTAAACTTGGCGGGGAGGTCCTCAATGAGCAGTTCTTC. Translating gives CVTKLGGEVLNEQFF.

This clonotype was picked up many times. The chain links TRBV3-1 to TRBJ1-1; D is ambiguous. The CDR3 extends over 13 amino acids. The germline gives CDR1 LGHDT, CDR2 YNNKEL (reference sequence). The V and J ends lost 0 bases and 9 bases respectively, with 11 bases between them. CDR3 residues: CASSQDIREKAFF. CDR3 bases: TGTGCCAGCAGCCAAGATATCCGGGAAAAAGCTTTCTTT.